Here is one TCR beta chain with its context. This specimen belongs to a study of blood T cell repertoires in COVID-19. Study details: T cells, B-cell-depleted T cells, or PBMCs provided the cDNA or gDNA that served as material.

All enrollees were roughly 18 to 100 years old and from 20 to 25 US areas. Profiling relied on immunoSEQ multiplex PCR, and the TCRdb table lists in-frame clones only, not all of them. This sample has approximately 260,000 clones, with around 84% found just once. This CDR3 has 14 residues. Trimming left V 1 base short and J 6 bases short, with 9 bases between. Germline V lookup: CDR1 LNHDA, CDR2 SQIVND (reference sequence). This TCR derives from a man aged 25-45 years with acute COVID-19. The chain links TRBV19 to TRBJ2-2, with D maybe TRBD2 (5 bases). Material: PBMCs or T cells enriched from blood (not recorded which). CDR3 coding DNA: TGTGCCAGTAGTATAGTGGGAGCTGCCGGGGAGCTGTTTTTT. Its translation is CASSIVGAAGELFF.